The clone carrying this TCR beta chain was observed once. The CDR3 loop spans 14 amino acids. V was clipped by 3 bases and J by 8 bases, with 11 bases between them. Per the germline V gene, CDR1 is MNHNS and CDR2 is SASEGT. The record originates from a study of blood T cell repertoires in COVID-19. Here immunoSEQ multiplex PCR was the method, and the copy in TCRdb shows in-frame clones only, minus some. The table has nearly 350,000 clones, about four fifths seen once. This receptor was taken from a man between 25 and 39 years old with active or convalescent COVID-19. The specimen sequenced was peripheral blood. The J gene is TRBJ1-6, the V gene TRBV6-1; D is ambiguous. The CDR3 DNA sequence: TGTGCCAGCAGTGAGATCCGGGATCATTCACCCCTCCACTTT. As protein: CASSEIRDHSPLHF.